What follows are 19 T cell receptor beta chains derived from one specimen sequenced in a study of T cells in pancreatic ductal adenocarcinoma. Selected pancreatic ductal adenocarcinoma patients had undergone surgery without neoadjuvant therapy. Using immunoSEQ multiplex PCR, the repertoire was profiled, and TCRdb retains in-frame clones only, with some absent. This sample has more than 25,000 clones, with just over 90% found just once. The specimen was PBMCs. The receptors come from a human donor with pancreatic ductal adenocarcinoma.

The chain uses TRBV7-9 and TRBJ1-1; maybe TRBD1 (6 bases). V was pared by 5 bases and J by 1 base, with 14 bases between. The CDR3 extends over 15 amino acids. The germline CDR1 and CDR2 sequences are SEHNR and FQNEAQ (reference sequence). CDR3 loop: CASSPQTGRNTEAFF. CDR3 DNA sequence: TGTGCCAGCAGCCCCCAAACAGGGAGGAACACTGAAGCTTTCTTT.

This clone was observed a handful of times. In DNA, the CDR3 is TGTGCCAGCAGCTTTGAAGGACAGCAGTTCTTC. Amino acid sequence: CASSFEGQQFF. The chain links TRBV13 to TRBJ2-1; D call uncertain. V lost 3 bases, J lost 11 bases, and 8 bases lay in between. The germline CDR1 and CDR2 sequences are PRHDT and FYEKMQ (reference sequence). The CDR3 loop spans 11 amino acids. Full variable domain (remainder filled in from reference TRBV13 and TRBJ2-1): AAGVIQSPRHLIKEKRETATLKCYPIPRHDTVYWYQQGPGQDPQFLISFYEKMQSDKGSIPDRFSAQQFSDYHSELNMSSLELGDSALYFCASSFEGQQFFGPGTRLTVL.

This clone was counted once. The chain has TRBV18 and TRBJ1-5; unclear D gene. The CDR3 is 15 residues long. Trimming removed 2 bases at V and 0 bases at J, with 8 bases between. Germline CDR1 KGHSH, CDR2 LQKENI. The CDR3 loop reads CASSPGSLSNQPQHF. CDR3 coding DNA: TGTGCCAGCTCACCAGGATCCCTTAGCAATCAGCCCCAGCATTTT.

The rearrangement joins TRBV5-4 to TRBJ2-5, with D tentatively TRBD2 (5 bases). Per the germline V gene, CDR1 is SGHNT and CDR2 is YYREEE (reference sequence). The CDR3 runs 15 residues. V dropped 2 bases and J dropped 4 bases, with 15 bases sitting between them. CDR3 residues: CASSFMDWPRETQYF. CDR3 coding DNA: TGTGCCAGCAGCTTTATGGACTGGCCACGAGAGACCCAGTACTTC. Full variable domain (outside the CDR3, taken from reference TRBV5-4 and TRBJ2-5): ETGVTQSPTHLIKTRGQQVTLRCSSQSGHNTVSWYQQALGQGPQFIFQYYREEENGRGNFPPRFSGLQFPNYSSELNVNALELDDSALYLCASSFMDWPRETQYFGPGTRLLVL.

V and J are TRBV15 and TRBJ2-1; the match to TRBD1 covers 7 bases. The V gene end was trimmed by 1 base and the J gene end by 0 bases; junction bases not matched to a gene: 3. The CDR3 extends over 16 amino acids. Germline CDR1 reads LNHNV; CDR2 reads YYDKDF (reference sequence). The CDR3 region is CATSRARGSSYNEQFF. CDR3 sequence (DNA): TGTGCCACCAGCAGAGCCAGGGGGAGCTCCTACAATGAGCAGTTCTTC. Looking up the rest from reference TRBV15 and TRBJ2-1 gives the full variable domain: DAMVIQNPRYQVTQFGKPVTLSCSQTLNHNVMYWYQQKSSQAPKLLFHYYDKDFNNEADTPDNFQSRRPNTSFCFLDIRSPGLGDTAMYLCATSRARGSSYNEQFFGPGTRLTVL.

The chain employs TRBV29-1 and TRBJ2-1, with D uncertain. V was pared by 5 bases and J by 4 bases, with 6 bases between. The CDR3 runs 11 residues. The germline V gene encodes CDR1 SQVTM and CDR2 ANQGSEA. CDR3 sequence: CSVSGYNEQFF. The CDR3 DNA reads TGCAGCGTTTCCGGGTACAATGAGCAGTTCTTC.

CDR3 loop: CASSSQLAPSYNEQFF. The CDR3 DNA sequence: TGTGCCAGCAGCTCCCAACTAGCGCCCTCCTACAATGAGCAGTTCTTC. The rearrangement joins TRBV21-1 to TRBJ2-1; the table assigns TRBD2, which was not confirmed against the DNA. TRBV21-1 is a documented pseudogene. CDR3 length: 16 residues.

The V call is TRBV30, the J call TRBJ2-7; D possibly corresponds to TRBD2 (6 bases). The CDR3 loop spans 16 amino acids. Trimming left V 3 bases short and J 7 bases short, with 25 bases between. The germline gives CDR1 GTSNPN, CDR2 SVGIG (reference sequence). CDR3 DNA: TGTGCCTGGAGCCCCGGCGAAGGGACTGGGGTGGGGGAGCAGTACTTC. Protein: CAWSPGEGTGVGEQYF.

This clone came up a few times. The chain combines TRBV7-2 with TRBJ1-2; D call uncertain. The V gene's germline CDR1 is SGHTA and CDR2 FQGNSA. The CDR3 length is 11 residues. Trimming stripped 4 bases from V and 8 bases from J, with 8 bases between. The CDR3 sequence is CASSSYGGYTF. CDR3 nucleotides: TGTGCCAGCAGCTCTTACGGAGGCTACACCTTC.

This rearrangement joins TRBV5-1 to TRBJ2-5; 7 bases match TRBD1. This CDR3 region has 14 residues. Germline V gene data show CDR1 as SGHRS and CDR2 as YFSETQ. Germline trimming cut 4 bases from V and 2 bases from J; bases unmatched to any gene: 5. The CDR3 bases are TGCGCCAGCAGCCCAGACAGGGTGCAAGAGACCCAGTACTTC. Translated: CASSPDRVQETQYF.

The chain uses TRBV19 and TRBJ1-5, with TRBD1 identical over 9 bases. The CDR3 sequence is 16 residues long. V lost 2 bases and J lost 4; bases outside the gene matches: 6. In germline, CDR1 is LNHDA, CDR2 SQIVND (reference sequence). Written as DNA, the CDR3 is TGTGCCAGTAGTATATGGGGACAGGGAGGAAATCAGCCCCAGCATTTT. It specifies CASSIWGQGGNQPQHF.

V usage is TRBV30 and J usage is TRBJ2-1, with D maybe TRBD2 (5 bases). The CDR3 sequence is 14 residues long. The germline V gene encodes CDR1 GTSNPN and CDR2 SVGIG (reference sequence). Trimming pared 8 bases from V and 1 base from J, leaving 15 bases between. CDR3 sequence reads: CATTLGSSYNEQFF. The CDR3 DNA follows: TGTGCCACAACCCTAGGGAGTTCCTACAATGAGCAGTTCTTC.

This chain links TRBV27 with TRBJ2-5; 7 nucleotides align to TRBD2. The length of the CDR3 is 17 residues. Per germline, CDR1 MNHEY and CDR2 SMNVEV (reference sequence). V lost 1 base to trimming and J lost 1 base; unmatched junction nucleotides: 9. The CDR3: CASSLWALGGIQETQYF. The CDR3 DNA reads TGTGCCAGCAGTTTATGGGCCTTGGGGGGGATCCAAGAGACCCAGTACTTC.

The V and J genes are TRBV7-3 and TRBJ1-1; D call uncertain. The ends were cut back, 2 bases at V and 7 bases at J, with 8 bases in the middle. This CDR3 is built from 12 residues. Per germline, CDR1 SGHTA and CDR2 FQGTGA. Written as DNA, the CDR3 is TGTGCCAGCAGCTTAGATTATGGTGAAGCTTTCTTT. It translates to CASSLDYGEAFF.

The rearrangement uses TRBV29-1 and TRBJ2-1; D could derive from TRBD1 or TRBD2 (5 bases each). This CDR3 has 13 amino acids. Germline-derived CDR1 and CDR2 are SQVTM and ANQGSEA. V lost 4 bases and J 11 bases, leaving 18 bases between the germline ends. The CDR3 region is CSVGGSSTRQQFF. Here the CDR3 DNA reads TGCAGCGTTGGGGGGTCCTCCACCAGGCAGCAGTTCTTC.

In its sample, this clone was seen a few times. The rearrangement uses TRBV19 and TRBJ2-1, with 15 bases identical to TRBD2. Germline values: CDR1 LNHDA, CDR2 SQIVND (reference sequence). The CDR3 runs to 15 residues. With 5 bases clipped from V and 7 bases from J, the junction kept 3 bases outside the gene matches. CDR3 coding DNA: TGTGCCAGTAGTGTCGGGACTAGCGGGAGGAATGAGCAGTTCTTC. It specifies CASSVGTSGRNEQFF. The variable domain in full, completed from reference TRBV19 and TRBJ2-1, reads DGGITQSPKYLFRKEGQNVTLSCEQNLNHDAMYWYRQDPGQGLRLIYYSQIVNDFQKGDIAEGYSVSREKKESFPLTVTSAQKNPTAFYLCASSVGTSGRNEQFFGPGTRLTVL.

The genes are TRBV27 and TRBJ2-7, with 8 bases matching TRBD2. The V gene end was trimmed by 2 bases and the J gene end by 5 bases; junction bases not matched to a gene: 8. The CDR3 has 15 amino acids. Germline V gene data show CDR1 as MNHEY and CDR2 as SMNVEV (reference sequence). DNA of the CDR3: TGTGCCAGCAGTTTAGGCCTAGCGGGTGGAGACGAGCAGTACTTC. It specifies CASSLGLAGGDEQYF.

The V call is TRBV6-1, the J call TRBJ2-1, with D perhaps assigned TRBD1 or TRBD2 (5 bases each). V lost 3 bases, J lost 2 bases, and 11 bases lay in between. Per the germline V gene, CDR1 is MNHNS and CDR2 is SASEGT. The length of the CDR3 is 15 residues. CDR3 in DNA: TGTGCCAGCAGTGATGGGGACCCCACCTACAATGAGCAGTTCTTC. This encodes CASSDGDPTYNEQFF.

CDR3 residues: CASSPGQGGTGANVLTF. The CDR3, as DNA: TGTGCCAGCTCACCGGGACAGGGGGGGACTGGGGCCAACGTCCTGACTTTC. The chain links TRBV18 to TRBJ2-6; 11 bases agree with TRBD1. V shed 3 bases, J shed 2 bases, and the junction held 3 bases outside the gene matches. CDR1 and CDR2 (germline): KGHSH, LQKENI. The CDR3 is 17 amino acids.